Below, one TCR beta chain is given with its context. Its antigen is not identified. CDR1 MGHRA and CDR2 YSYEKL come from the germline V gene. Germline trimming cut 2 bases from V and 8 bases from J; bases unmatched to any gene: 8. The CDR3 runs to 14 residues. The entry originates in a study of cytomegalovirus exposure and HLA in healthy donors. Primers included in the PCR were 60 Vbeta and 13 Jbeta primers. Libraries were prepared by immunoSEQ multiplex PCR; TCRdb keeps only in-frame clonotypes and omits some of them. The sample comprises a few hundred thousand clones, over 60% of which are singletons, and around 15% rests with the top ten. Study-wide findings and caveats: An analysis that was carried out later associated approximately 15,000 TCR beta sequences with HLA alleles at 0.05 false discovery rate.

The TCR sequence derives from a man aged 40-49 years in good health and CMV-seronegative. The sample consisted of PBMCs. The chain joins TRBV4-1 to TRBJ1-2; TRBD1 matches at 7 bases. The chain's CDR3 is CASSQSGTALGYTF. The CDR3 bases are TGCGCCAGCAGCCAATCCGGGACAGCACTAGGCTACACCTTC.